The 17 T cell receptor beta chains below were found in one sample sequenced in a study of control samples from healthy donors and cancer patients. The assay was immunoSEQ multiplex PCR, and TCRdb's table has in-frame clones only and misses some. This table has 60,000 to 65,000 clones, over 75% appearing once. The sequencing input was blood. These receptor sequences come from a man aged 40-50 years in good health.

The chain couples TRBV5-6 to TRBJ1-1; possible D gene TRBD1, 6 bases. CDR1 is SGHDT, CDR2 YYEEEE, per germline. V was pared by 3 bases and J by 5 bases, with 17 bases between. The CDR3 sequence is 15 residues long. CDR3 sequence reads: CASSSIRGVETEAFF. As DNA, the CDR3 is TGTGCCAGCAGCTCAATCAGGGGTGTCGAGACTGAAGCTTTCTTT.

The J gene is TRBJ2-3, the V gene TRBV25-1; 12 bases map to TRBD2. Losses at the gene ends were 3 bases for V and 1 base for J; bases not matched to a gene: 8. The CDR3 consists of 18 residues. The germline CDR1 and CDR2 sequences are MGHDK and SYGVNS. The CDR3 DNA reads TGTGCCAGCAGTGACTCTAGCGGGAGGGCCGTGGGCACAGATACGCAGTATTTT. Translation gives CASSDSSGRAVGTDTQYF.

In this sample, this clone turned up a few times. The chain carries TRBV6-2 or TRBV6-3 and TRBJ1-1; no clear D. Trimming left V 5 bases short and J 10 bases short, with 20 bases between. Germline V CDR1 and CDR2: MNHEY, SVGEGT. The CDR3 runs 14 residues. The CDR3 region has the DNA TGTGCCAGCAGTACACCTGTGGTCTTGAGAGGAGCTTTCTTT. This sequence encodes CASSTPVVLRGAFF.

This CDR3 reads CASTVDSKSYEQYF. CDR3 DNA sequence: TGTGCCAGCACTGTGGACAGCAAGTCCTACGAGCAGTACTTC. J is TRBJ2-7 and V is TRBV6-5; D is perhaps TRBD1 (6 bases). Germline V gives CDR1 MNHEY, CDR2 SVGAGI. V was clipped by 7 bases and J by 1 base, with 14 bases between them. The length of the CDR3 is 14 residues.

V and J are TRBV6-6 and TRBJ1-1; a weak D match, TRBD1 (6 bases). Deletions cut 2 bases from V and 1 base from J, with 8 bases between. This CDR3 comprises 14 residues. Per the germline V gene, CDR1 is MNHNY and CDR2 is SVGAGI (reference sequence). The CDR3 loop is CASSYKGENTEAFF. The CDR3 DNA reads TGTGCCAGCAGTTACAAGGGGGAGAACACTGAAGCTTTCTTT.

The J gene is TRBJ1-1, the V gene TRBV7-2; tentatively, D is TRBD1 (6 bases). The CDR3 is made up of 14 amino acids. V gave up 1 base and J gave up 6 bases, with 12 bases separating them. Germline V gene lookup returns CDR1 SGHTA and CDR2 FQGNSA. DNA of the CDR3: TGTGCCAGCAGCTTAGACTACAGGGCGGCTGAAGCTTTCTTT. This encodes CASSLDYRAAEAFF.

This chain uses TRBV28 with TRBJ1-5, with D perhaps TRBD1 (5 bases). The length of the CDR3 is 15 residues. Per germline, CDR1 MDHEN and CDR2 SYDVKM. Deletions cut 6 bases from V and 2 bases from J, with 14 bases between. Written as DNA, the CDR3 is TGTGCCAGCAGCTTAACGGGGGAGGGCAATCAGCCCCAGCATTTT. It translates to CASSLTGEGNQPQHF.

The chain has TRBV28 and TRBJ2-5, with 9 positions matching TRBD2. Trimming took 2 bases from V and 3 from J; bases not matched to a gene: 7. The germline V gene has CDR1 MDHEN and CDR2 SYDVKM. The CDR3 spans 16 residues. The CDR3 loop reads CASSLGRAGGEETQYF. The CDR3 bases are TGTGCCAGCAGTTTAGGTCGGGCGGGAGGGGAAGAGACCCAGTACTTC.

The chain links TRBV11-2 to TRBJ1-5; D is unclear. Germline V gene sequence: CDR1 SGHAT, CDR2 FQNNGV. The CDR3 consists of 14 residues. Trimming took 5 bases from V and 3 from J, leaving 11 bases between them. The CDR3 DNA reads TGTGCCAGCAGCCCCGGACGCTCCAATCAGCCCCAGCATTTT. This gives the protein CASSPGRSNQPQHF.

The chain is built from TRBV14 and TRBJ2-3, with 8 bases identical to TRBD2. CDR3 length: 15 residues. Trimming took 5 bases from V and 0 from J; bases not matched to a gene: 4. CDR1 is SGHDN and CDR2 is FVKESK in the germline V gene. Here the CDR3 reads CASSYLAGSTDTQYF. CDR3 in DNA: TGTGCCAGCAGCTATCTAGCGGGCAGCACAGATACGCAGTATTTT.

The genes are TRBV6-2 or TRBV6-3 and TRBJ1-2; no reliable D call. CDR3 size: 14 residues. Germline CDR1 is MNHEY and CDR2 is SVGEGT. Trimming shortened V by 5 bases and J by 5 bases, and 15 bases separated the two germline ends. CDR3 in amino acids: CASSDLATGYGYTF. CDR3 DNA sequence: TGTGCCAGCAGTGACCTAGCGACGGGTTATGGCTACACCTTC.

The V and J genes are TRBV30 and TRBJ2-7; tentative D call: TRBD1 (8 bases). The CDR3 is 14 residues long. The germline gives CDR1 GTSNPN, CDR2 SVGIG (reference sequence). Trimming took 3 bases from V and 2 from J, leaving 14 bases between them. DNA for the CDR3: TGTGCCTGGAGCCAACAGGGGGGGACCTACGAGCAGTACTTC. This codes for CAWSQQGGTYEQYF. Drawing the rest from reference TRBV30 and TRBJ2-7, the complete variable domain is SQTIHQWPATLVQPVGSPLSLECTVEGTSNPNLYWYRQAAGRGLQLLFYSVGIGQISSEVPQNLSASRPQDRQFILSSKKLLLSDSGFYLCAWSQQGGTYEQYFGPGTRLTVT.

This clone was counted once. The chain couples TRBV6-2 or TRBV6-3 to TRBJ2-7, with 11 nucleotides matching TRBD2. Germline-derived CDR1 and CDR2 are MNHEY and SVGEGT. This CDR3 comprises 17 residues. With 4 bases clipped from V and 2 bases from J, the junction kept 10 bases outside the gene matches. In DNA, the CDR3 is TGTGCCAGCAGTTCCCCACCCTGGACTAGCGGGCCCTACGAGCAGTACTTC. It codes for CASSSPPWTSGPYEQYF.

The chain has TRBV2 and TRBJ1-4; TRBD1 agrees at 7 bases. This CDR3 comprises 16 residues. The trim removed 6 bases at V and 2 bases at J, leaving 9 bases unmatched. Germline loops: CDR1 SNHLY, CDR2 FYNNEI. CDR3 region: CASSPSGGSTNEKLFF. CDR3 DNA: TGTGCCAGCAGCCCCTCAGGGGGAAGCACTAATGAAAAACTGTTTTTT.

This clone was observed a few times. This CDR3 is CASSLSPAYEQYF. As DNA, the CDR3 is TGTGCCAGCAGTCTCTCTCCGGCCTACGAGCAGTACTTC. This chain links TRBV9 with TRBJ2-7; D not resolved. Germline CDR1 SGDLS, CDR2 YYNGEE. CDR3 length equals 13 residues. Trimming shortened V by 5 bases and J by 2 bases, and 11 bases separated the two germline ends. The full variable domain, in which reference TRBV9 and TRBJ2-7 provide the parts outside the CDR3, is DSGVTQTPKHLITATGQRVTLRCSPRSGDLSVYWYQQSLDQGLQFLIQYYNGEERAKGNILERFSAQQFPDLHSELNLSSLELGDSALYFCASSLSPAYEQYFGPGTRLTVT.

CDR3 sequence: CASSLRGQTGNTIYF. DNA for the CDR3: TGTGCCAGCAGCTTGCGGGGACAGACTGGAAACACCATATATTTT. The chain links TRBV7-9 to TRBJ1-3; 7 nucleotides match TRBD1. The CDR3 has 15 amino acids. CDR1 SEHNR and CDR2 FQNEAQ come from the germline V gene (reference sequence). J gave up 2 bases and V 3 bases, and 4 bases lay outside the gene matches.

This clone was found once. The chain uses TRBV12-3 or TRBV12-4 and TRBJ1-4; 8 bases are shared with TRBD1. J was trimmed by 13 bases and V by 3 bases; bases with no gene match: 7. The CDR3 has 13 residues. CDR3 protein: CASSFLHTGGLFF. The CDR3 DNA reads as TGTGCCAGCAGTTTCCTTCATACAGGGGGACTGTTTTTT.